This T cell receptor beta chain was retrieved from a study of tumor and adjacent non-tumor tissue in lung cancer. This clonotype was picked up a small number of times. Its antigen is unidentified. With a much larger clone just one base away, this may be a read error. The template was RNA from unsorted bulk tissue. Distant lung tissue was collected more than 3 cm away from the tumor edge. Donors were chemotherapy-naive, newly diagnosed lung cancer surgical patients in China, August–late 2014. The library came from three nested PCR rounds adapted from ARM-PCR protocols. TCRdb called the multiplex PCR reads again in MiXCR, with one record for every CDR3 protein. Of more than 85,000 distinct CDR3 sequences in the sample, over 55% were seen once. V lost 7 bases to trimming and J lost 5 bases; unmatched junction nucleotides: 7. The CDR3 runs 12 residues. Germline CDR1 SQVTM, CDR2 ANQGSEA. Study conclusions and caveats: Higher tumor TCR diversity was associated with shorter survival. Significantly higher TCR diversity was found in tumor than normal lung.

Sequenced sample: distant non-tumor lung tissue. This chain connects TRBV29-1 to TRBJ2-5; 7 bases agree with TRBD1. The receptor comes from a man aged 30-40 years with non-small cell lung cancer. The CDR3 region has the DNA TGCAGCGGCGCAATAGGGGGCGAGACCCAGTACTTC. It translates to CSGAIGGETQYF.